This TCR beta chain derives from a study of blood T cell repertoires in COVID-19. About the study: Sites across the United States, Italy and Spain contributed samples from acute and convalescent COVID-19. Nucleic acid was either cDNA or gDNA, and it came from T cells, B-cell-depleted T cells, or PBMCs.

Original data processing: Reference gene primer amplification in the assay estimated nucleated cell counts. This table comes from immunoSEQ multiplex PCR, and its TCRdb copy is limited to in-frame clones, with some not included. V and J calls and clone size are given by that table; D and trimming were obtained from the DNA. The table lists fewer than 200,000 clones, approximately 87% of them singletons, with 4% to 4.5% in the top ten. All recovered Cohort 3 donors got two negative PCRs, got clearance, or saw symptom resolution. CDR3 size: 15 residues. Germline assignment: CDR1 KGHSH and CDR2 LQKENI. The ends were cut back, 3 bases at V and 3 bases at J, with 12 bases in the middle.

The specimen sequenced was PBMCs or T cells enriched from blood (not recorded which). The sequence came from a woman aged 45-59 years who had recovered from COVID-19. J is TRBJ1-5 and V is TRBV18; the D gene is possibly TRBD1 (5 bases). CDR3: CASSPRGGLNQPQHF. Here the CDR3 DNA reads TGTGCCAGCTCACCCCGGGGGGGTCTCAATCAGCCCCAGCATTTT. The complete variable domain, with remaining parts taken from reference TRBV18 and TRBJ1-5, reads NAGVMQNPRHLVRRRGQEARLRCSPMKGHSHVYWYRQLPEEGLKFMVYLQKENIIDESGMPKERFSAEFPKEGPSILRIQQVVRGDSAAYFCASSPRGGLNQPQHFGDGTRLSIL.